This TCR beta chain was obtained from a study of cytomegalovirus exposure and HLA in healthy donors. Study results and caveats: Confirmation was obtained in vitro that a few CMV-associated chains are specific for CMV antigens. V segments that were indistinguishable, TRBV6-2 and TRBV6-3 among them, were omitted from analysis.

The PCR had 60 Vbeta and 13 Jbeta primers. TCRdb's table, derived via immunoSEQ multiplex PCR, lists solely in-frame clones and lacks some. The table records 180,000 or so clones, over 65% of them present only once. After removal of 1 base from V and 6 bases from J, the junction contained 5 bases not matched to a gene. The CDR3 consists of 16 residues. Germline-derived CDR1 and CDR2 are SGDLS and YYNGEE. Comments on this clone: Its antigen is not known.

The chain couples TRBV9 to TRBJ2-2; 11 bases are shared with TRBD2. Sequencing was done on a sample of PBMCs. The sequence was collected from a woman in her sixties in good health and CMV-seropositive. In DNA form, the CDR3 reads TGTGCCAGCAGCGTAACTAGCGGGAGCCTAGCCGGGGAGCTGTTTTTT. It yields the protein CASSVTSGSLAGELFF.